This entry lists 10 T cell receptor beta chains sequenced from one sample in a study of blood T cell repertoires in COVID-19. The table came from immunoSEQ multiplex PCR; TCRdb's copy has only in-frame clones and leaves some out. This table has about 190,000 clones, roughly 80% appearing once. Sequenced sample: peripheral blood. The origin of the receptors is a woman in her forties or fifties with acute or convalescent COVID-19.

The chain links TRBV7-2 to TRBJ2-7; possibly TRBD1 for D (6 bases). V lost 5 bases, J lost 6 bases, and 11 bases lay in between. The CDR3 spans 12 residues. Germline V gene data show CDR1 as SGHTA and CDR2 as FQGNSA. The CDR3 region is CASSHLGGEQYF. Written as DNA, the CDR3 is TGTGCCAGCAGCCACCTAGGGGGCGAGCAGTACTTC.

This rearrangement joins TRBV11-2 to TRBJ1-1; the match to TRBD1 covers 9 bases. V gave up 5 bases and J gave up 4 bases; unmatched junction bases: 5. CDR3 length: 14 amino acids. Germline CDR1 reads SGHAT; CDR2 reads FQNNGV. CDR3 sequence reads: CASSRMTGGTEAFF. CDR3 DNA sequence: TGTGCCAGCAGCCGAATGACAGGGGGCACTGAAGCTTTCTTT.

J is TRBJ2-5 and V is TRBV24-1; TRBD2 matches 11 bases. This CDR3 has 17 residues. The V gene's germline CDR1 is KGHDR and CDR2 SFDVKD. With V trimmed by 4 bases and J by 5 bases, 11 bases remained unmatched. CDR3 sequence: CATSEDTSGRGTETQYF. As DNA, the CDR3 is TGTGCCACCAGTGAGGACACTAGCGGGAGAGGTACGGAGACCCAGTACTTC.

This sequence joins TRBV18 and TRBJ1-1; D might be TRBD1 (5 bases). The CDR3 has 13 amino acids. Germline loops: CDR1 KGHSH, CDR2 LQKENI. The germline V and J ends were trimmed by 1 base and 7 bases, with 10 bases remaining between them. The CDR3 protein is CASSPRGEREAFF. CDR3 nucleotides: TGTGCCAGCTCACCACGGGGGGAACGTGAAGCTTTCTTT.

The rearrangement links TRBV28 to TRBJ1-2, with a possible D match to TRBD1 (6 bases). This CDR3 is 16 amino acids long. Germline assignment: CDR1 MDHEN and CDR2 SYDVKM. V dropped 4 bases and J dropped 0 bases, with 15 bases sitting between them. DNA of the CDR3: TGTGCCAGCAGTTCCAACCAGGGGCTAGCTAACTATGGCTACACCTTC. Translation: CASSSNQGLANYGYTF.

V usage is TRBV7-2 and J usage is TRBJ2-7; D is ambiguous. Germline-derived CDR1 and CDR2 are SGHTA and FQGNSA. V lost 4 bases, J lost 6 bases, and 19 bases lay in between. The CDR3 length is 15 residues. CDR3 in amino acids: CASSSAALVSLEQYF. The CDR3 DNA is TGTGCCAGCAGCTCCGCCGCGCTTGTGAGCCTCGAGCAGTACTTC.

The rearrangement joins TRBV28 to TRBJ2-7; the match to TRBD1 covers 12 bases. Germline CDR1 MDHEN, CDR2 SYDVKM. Unmatched junction bases numbered 7, after V lost 5 bases and J lost 5 bases. This CDR3 has 15 residues. CDR3 amino acids: CASSGTGGLINEQYF. DNA for the CDR3: TGTGCCAGCAGTGGGACAGGGGGCCTTATCAACGAGCAGTACTTC.

The CDR3 DNA is TGTGCCAGCAGCTCTCAGAAATCCTACAATGAGCAGTTCTTC. Translated, it gives CASSSQKSYNEQFF. This chain joins TRBV7-9 and TRBJ2-1, with D unclear. The ends were cut back, 4 bases at V and 1 base at J, with 8 bases in the middle. Germline V gene lookup returns CDR1 SEHNR and CDR2 FQNEAQ (reference sequence). This CDR3 has 14 residues.

V and J are TRBV28 and TRBJ2-3, with TRBD2 matching over 8 bases. Trimming at V came to 6 bases and at J to 0 bases, leaving 2 bases not matched to a gene. This CDR3 contains 14 residues. Germline CDR1 MDHEN, CDR2 SYDVKM. This CDR3 is CASSIAGSTDTQYF. CDR3 DNA sequence: TGTGCCAGCAGCATAGCGGGGAGCACAGATACGCAGTATTTT.

This chain joins TRBV10-1 and TRBJ2-7; D may be TRBD1 (5 bases). Trimming stripped 1 base from V and 6 bases from J, with 13 bases between. The CDR3 runs to 14 residues. Germline V gene data show CDR1 as WNHNN and CDR2 as SYGVQD (reference sequence). For the CDR3, the DNA is TGCGCCAGCAGTGAGTTGAGGACATCTGGCGAGCAGTACTTC. Translated, it gives CASSELRTSGEQYF.